This T cell receptor (beta chain) was observed in a study of T cell responses to AZD1222 COVID-19 vaccine. Repertoires were generated with immunoSEQ multiplex PCR, while TCRdb's copy carries only in-frame clones and drops some. Here the sample spans about 120,000 clones, about 87% being singletons. V shed 5 bases and J shed 11 bases, with 15 bases lying between them. This CDR3 has 12 amino acids. The germline V gene has CDR1 SEHNR and CDR2 FQNEAQ (reference sequence). This clone was seen a handful of times. The sequence was obtained from an adult in good health. The specimen comprised peripheral blood, sampled on day 0 of AZD1222 vaccination. The V gene is TRBV7-9, the J gene TRBJ1-1; D remains ambiguous. For the CDR3, the DNA is TGTGCCAGCAGCGCCGTCCCCGGCGAGGCTTTCTTT. Protein: CASSAVPGEAFF.